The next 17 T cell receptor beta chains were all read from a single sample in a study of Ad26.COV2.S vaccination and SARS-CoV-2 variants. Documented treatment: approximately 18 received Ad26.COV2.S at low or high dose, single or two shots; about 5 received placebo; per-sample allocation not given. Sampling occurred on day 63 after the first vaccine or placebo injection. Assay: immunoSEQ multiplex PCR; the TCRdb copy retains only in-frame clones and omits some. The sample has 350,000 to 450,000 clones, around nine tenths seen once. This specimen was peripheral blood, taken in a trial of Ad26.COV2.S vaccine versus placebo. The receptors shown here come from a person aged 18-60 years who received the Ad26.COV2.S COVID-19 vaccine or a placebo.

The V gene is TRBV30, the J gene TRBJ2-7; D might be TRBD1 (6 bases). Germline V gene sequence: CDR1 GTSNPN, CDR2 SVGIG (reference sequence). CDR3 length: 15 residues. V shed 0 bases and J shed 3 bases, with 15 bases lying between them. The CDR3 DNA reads TGTGCCTGGAGTGTAAGTTGGGGACACAACTACGAGCAGTACTTC. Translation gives CAWSVSWGHNYEQYF.

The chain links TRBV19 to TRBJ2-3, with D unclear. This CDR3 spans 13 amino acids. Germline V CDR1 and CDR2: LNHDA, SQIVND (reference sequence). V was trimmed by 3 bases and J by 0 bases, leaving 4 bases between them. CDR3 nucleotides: TGTGCCAGTAGTATCGCCAGCACAGATACGCAGTATTTT. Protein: CASSIASTDTQYF.

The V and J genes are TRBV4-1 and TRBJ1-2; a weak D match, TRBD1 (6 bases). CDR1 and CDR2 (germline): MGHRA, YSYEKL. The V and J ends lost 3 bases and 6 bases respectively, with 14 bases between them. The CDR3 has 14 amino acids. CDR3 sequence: CASSQLTGLDGYTF. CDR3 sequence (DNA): TGCGCCAGCAGCCAGCTTACAGGGCTCGATGGCTACACCTTC.

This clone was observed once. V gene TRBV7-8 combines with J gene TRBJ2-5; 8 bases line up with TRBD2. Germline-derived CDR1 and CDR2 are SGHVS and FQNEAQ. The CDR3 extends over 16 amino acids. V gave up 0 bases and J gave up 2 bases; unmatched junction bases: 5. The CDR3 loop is CASSLAPAGVQETQYF. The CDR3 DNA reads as TGTGCCAGCAGCTTAGCTCCAGCGGGGGTTCAAGAGACCCAGTACTTC.

As DNA, the CDR3 is TGTGCCAGCCGGACAGGGTATGGAACAGATACGCAGTATTTT. Translation gives CASRTGYGTDTQYF. The J gene is TRBJ2-3, the V gene TRBV2; 8 positions match TRBD1. Trimming took 8 bases from V and 3 from J; bases not matched to a gene: 7. CDR3 size: 14 residues. Germline values: CDR1 SNHLY, CDR2 FYNNEI.

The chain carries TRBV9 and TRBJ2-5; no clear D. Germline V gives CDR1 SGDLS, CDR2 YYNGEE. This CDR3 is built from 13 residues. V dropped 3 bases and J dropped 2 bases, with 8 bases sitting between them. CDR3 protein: CASSEDSQETQYF. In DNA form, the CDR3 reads TGTGCCAGCAGCGAGGATAGTCAAGAGACCCAGTACTTC.

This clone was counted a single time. The CDR3 DNA reads as TGTGCCAGCGGGGGACTAGCGGGGGAGCATGAGCAGTTCTTC. It specifies CASGGLAGEHEQFF. The chain carries TRBV2 and TRBJ2-1; 14 nucleotides line up with TRBD2. Germline V lookup: CDR1 SNHLY, CDR2 FYNNEI. This CDR3 spans 14 amino acids. V lost 8 bases to trimming and J lost 8 bases; unmatched junction nucleotides: 5.

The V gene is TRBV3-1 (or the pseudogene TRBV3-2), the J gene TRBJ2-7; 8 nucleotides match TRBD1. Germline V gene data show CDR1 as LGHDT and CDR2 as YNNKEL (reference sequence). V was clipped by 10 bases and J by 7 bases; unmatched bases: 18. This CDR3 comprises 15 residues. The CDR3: CAIPSKVGQDEEQYF. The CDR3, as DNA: TGTGCCATCCCATCTAAGGTGGGACAGGATGAAGAGCAGTACTTC.

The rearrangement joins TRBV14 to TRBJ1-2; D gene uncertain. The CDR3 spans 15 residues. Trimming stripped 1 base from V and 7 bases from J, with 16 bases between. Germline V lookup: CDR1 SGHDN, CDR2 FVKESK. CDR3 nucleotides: TGTGCCAGCAGCCAAGCGTCGGGATGGGGTGGTGGCTACACCTTC. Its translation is CASSQASGWGGGYTF.

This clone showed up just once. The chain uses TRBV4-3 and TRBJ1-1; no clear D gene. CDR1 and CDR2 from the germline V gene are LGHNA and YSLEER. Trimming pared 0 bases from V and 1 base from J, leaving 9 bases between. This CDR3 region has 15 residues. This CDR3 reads CASSQERYTNTEAFF. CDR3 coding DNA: TGCGCCAGCAGCCAAGAACGGTACACGAACACTGAAGCTTTCTTT.

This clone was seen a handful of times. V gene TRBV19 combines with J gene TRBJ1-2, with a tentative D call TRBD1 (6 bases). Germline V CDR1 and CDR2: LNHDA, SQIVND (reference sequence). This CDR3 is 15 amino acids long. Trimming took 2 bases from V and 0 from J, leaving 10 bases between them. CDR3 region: CASSINRVANYGYTF. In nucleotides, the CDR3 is TGTGCCAGTAGTATAAACAGGGTGGCTAACTATGGCTACACCTTC.

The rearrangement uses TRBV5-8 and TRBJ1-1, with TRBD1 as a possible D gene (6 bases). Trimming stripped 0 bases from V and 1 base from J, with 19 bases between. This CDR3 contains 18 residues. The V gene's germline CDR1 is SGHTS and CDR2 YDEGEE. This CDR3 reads CASSLGMWRGARNTEAFF. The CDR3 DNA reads TGTGCCAGCAGCTTGGGAATGTGGAGGGGGGCTAGGAACACTGAAGCTTTCTTT.

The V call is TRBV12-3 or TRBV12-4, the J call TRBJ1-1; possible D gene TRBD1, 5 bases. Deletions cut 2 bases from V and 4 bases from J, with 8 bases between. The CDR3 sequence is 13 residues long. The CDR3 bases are TGTGCCAGCAGTTTATGGGGCAGCACTGAAGCTTTCTTT. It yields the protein CASSLWGSTEAFF.

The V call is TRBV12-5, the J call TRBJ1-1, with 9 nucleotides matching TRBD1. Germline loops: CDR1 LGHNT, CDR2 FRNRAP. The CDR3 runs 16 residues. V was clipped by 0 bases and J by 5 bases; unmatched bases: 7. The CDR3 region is CASGLVTGGKGTEAFF. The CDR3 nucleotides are TGTGCTAGTGGTTTGGTGACAGGGGGAAAAGGTACTGAAGCTTTCTTT. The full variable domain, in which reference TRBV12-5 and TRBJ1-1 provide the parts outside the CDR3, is DARVTQTPRHKVTEMGQEVTMRCQPILGHNTVFWYRQTMMQGLELLAYFRNRAPLDDSGMPKDRFSAEMPDATLATLKIQPSEPRDSAVYFCASGLVTGGKGTEAFFGQGTRLTVV.

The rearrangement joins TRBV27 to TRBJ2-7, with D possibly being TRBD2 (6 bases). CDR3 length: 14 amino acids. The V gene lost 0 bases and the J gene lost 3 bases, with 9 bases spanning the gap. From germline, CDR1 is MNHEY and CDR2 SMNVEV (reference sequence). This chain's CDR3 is CASSLSSGYYEQYF. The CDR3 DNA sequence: TGTGCCAGCAGTTTATCTAGCGGCTACTACGAGCAGTACTTC.

CDR3 nucleotides: TGTGCCAGTAGTATCACCTCCGGGACAGCCCAAGAGACCCAGTACTTC. Encoded protein: CASSITSGTAQETQYF. The V and J genes are TRBV19 and TRBJ2-5; 7 bases fit TRBD1. Germline loops: CDR1 LNHDA, CDR2 SQIVND (reference sequence). The CDR3 is 16 amino acids. Losses at the gene ends were 3 bases for V and 1 base for J; bases not matched to a gene: 8.

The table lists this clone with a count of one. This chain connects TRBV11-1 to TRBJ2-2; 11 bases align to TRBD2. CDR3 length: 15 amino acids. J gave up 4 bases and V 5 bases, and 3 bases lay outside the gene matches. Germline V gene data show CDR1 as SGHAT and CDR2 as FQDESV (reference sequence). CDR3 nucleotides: TGTGCCAGCAGCGCCGGGACTAGCGGCACCGGGGAGCTGTTTTTT. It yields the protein CASSAGTSGTGELFF.